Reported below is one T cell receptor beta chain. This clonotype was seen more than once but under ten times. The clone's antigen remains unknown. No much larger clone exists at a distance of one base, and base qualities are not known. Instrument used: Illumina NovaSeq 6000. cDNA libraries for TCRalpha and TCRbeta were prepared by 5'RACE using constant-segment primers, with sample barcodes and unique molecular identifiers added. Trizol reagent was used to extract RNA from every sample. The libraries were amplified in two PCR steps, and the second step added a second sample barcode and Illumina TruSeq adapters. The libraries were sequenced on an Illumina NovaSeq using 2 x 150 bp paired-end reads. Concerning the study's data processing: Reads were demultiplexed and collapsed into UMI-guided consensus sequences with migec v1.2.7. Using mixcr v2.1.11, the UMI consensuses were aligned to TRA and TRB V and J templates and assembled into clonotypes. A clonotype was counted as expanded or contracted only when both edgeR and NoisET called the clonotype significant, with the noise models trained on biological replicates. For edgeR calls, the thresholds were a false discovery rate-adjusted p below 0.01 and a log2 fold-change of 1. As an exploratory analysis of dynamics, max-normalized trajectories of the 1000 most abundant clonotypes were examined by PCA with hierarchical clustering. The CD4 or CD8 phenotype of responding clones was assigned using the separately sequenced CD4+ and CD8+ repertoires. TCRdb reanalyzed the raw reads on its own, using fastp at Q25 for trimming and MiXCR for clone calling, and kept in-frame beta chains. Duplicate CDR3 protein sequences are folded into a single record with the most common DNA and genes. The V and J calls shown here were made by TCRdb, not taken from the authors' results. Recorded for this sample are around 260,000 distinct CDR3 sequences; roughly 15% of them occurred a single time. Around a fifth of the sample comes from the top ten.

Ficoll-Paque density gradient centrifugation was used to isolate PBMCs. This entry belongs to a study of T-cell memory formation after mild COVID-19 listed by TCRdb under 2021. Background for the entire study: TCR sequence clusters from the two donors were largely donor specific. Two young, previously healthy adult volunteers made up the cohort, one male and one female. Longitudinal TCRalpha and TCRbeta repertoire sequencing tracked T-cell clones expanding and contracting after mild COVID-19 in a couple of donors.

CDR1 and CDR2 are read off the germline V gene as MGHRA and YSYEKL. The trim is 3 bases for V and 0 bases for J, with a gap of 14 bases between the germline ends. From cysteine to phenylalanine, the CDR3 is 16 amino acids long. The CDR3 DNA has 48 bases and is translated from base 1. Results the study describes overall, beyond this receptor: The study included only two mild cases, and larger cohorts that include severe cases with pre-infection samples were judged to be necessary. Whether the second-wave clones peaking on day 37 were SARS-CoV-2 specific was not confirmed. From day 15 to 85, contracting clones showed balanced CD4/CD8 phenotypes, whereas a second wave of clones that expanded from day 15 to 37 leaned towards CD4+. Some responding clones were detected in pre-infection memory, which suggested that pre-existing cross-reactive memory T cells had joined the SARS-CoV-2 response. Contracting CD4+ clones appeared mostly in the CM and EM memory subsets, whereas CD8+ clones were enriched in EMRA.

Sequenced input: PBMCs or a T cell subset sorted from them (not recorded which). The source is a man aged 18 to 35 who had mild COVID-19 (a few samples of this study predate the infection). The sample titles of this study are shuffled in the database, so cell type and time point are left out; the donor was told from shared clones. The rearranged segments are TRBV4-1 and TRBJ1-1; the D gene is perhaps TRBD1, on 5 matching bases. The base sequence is TGCGCCAGCAGCCAGGGGCTAAGGAGGGTGAACACTGAAGCTTTCTTT. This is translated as CASSQGLRRVNTEAFF.